The 11 T cell receptor beta chains in this list originate from one sample, sequenced in a study of PD-1 blockade in mismatch repair-deficient tumors. Generated by immunoSEQ multiplex PCR, the TCRdb table keeps only in-frame clones and is missing some. The sample carries more than 95,000 clones, about 85% recorded once. The material was peripheral blood, obtained 44 weeks after starting pembrolizumab. The receptors derive from an adult with mismatch repair-deficient cancer.

The chain recombines TRBV27 with TRBJ2-2; D uncertain. CDR1 and CDR2 from the germline V gene are MNHEY and SMNVEV (reference sequence). Trimming stripped 5 bases from V and 2 bases from J, with 12 bases between. The length of the CDR3 is 15 residues. CDR3 nucleotide sequence: TGTGCCAGCAGTCCCCTAGGCAGAAACACCGGGGAGCTGTTTTTT. Amino acids: CASSPLGRNTGELFF.

The chain combines TRBV29-1 with TRBJ2-2; 9 nucleotides agree with TRBD2. V shed 5 bases and J 6 bases; nucleotides not matched to a gene: 10. CDR3 size: 15 residues. The germline CDR1 and CDR2 sequences are SQVTM and ANQGSEA. As DNA, the CDR3 is TGCAGCGTTAGGCCCCCAGCGGGGGGCCCCGGGGAGCTGTTTTTT. Protein: CSVRPPAGGPGELFF.

V is TRBV29-1 and J is TRBJ2-7, with D maybe TRBD1 (7 bases). The CDR3 consists of 14 residues. Germline V lookup: CDR1 SQVTM, CDR2 ANQGSEA. V was clipped by 7 bases and J by 4 bases, with 20 bases between them. The DNA of the CDR3 is TGCAGCGCCCAGGGGGGAGACACCGATTACGAGCAGTACTTC. Translation gives CSAQGGDTDYEQYF.

This chain joins TRBV5-6 and TRBJ2-5, with 7 bases lining up with TRBD2. Germline-derived CDR1 and CDR2 are SGHDT and YYEEEE. The CDR3 totals 15 residues. Trimming at V came to 0 bases and at J to 2 bases, leaving 4 bases not matched to a gene. The CDR3: CASSLVREIQETQYF. CDR3 bases: TGTGCCAGCAGCTTGGTGCGGGAGATACAAGAGACCCAGTACTTC.

The V gene is TRBV19, the J gene TRBJ2-3, with unresolved D. V was trimmed by 3 bases and J by 6 bases, leaving 4 bases between them. CDR3 length equals 11 residues. Germline assignment: CDR1 LNHDA and CDR2 SQIVND (reference sequence). CDR3 bases: TGTGCCAGTAGTATTTGGGATACGCAGTATTTT. The encoded protein is CASSIWDTQYF.

This clone was seen just once. The genes are TRBV30 and TRBJ2-5, with no clear D. Between the trimmed V and J ends, which lost 0 bases and 5 bases, there was a span of 10 bases. This CDR3 has 13 amino acids. From germline, CDR1 is GTSNPN and CDR2 SVGIG (reference sequence). This chain's CDR3 is CAWSVNSRETQYF. CDR3 coding DNA: TGTGCCTGGAGTGTGAACTCTCGGGAGACCCAGTACTTC.

This sequence joins TRBV5-4 and TRBJ2-1; 14 bases fit TRBD2. The V and J ends lost 3 bases and 5 bases, in that order; junction bases with no gene match: 4. The length of the CDR3 is 16 residues. The germline gives CDR1 SGHNT, CDR2 YYREEE (reference sequence). The CDR3 sequence is CASSWGLAGADNEQFF. CDR3 sequence (DNA): TGTGCCAGCAGCTGGGGACTAGCGGGAGCAGACAATGAGCAGTTCTTC.

The chain uses TRBV7-2 and TRBJ2-5; 9 positions agree with TRBD2. CDR3 length: 16 residues. Trimming took 3 bases from V and 5 from J; bases not matched to a gene: 10. CDR1 is SGHTA, CDR2 FQGNSA, per germline. CDR3 DNA: TGTGCCAGCAGCTTGGGCCGTAGCGGGAGATGGGAGACCCAGTACTTC. Its protein is CASSLGRSGRWETQYF.

This chain connects TRBV19 to TRBJ2-7; no clear D gene. Germline V lookup: CDR1 LNHDA, CDR2 SQIVND (reference sequence). The CDR3 runs 10 residues. V gave up 4 bases and J gave up 6 bases, with 4 bases separating them. The CDR3 bases are TGTGCCAGTAGTAGGGGCGAGCAGTACTTC. Translation: CASSRGEQYF.

This clone was detected once. V usage is TRBV5-4 and J usage is TRBJ1-1, with D possibly matching TRBD1 (5 bases). The V gene lost 5 bases and the J gene lost 4 bases, with 12 bases spanning the gap. Germline V gene data show CDR1 as SGHNT and CDR2 as YYREEE (reference sequence). The CDR3 spans 13 residues. CDR3 in DNA: TGTGCCAGCAGACCCGCGGGGGTCACTGAAGCTTTCTTT. Its translation: CASRPAGVTEAFF.

This clone is a singleton in its sample. V gene TRBV6-1 combines with J gene TRBJ2-7, with TRBD1 as a possible D gene (6 bases). The CDR3 runs 12 residues. Trimming removed 6 bases from V and 6 bases from J, with 12 bases in between. Germline V gene lookup returns CDR1 MNHNS and CDR2 SASEGT. The CDR3 here is CASSQTGLEQYF. The CDR3 DNA is TGTGCCAGCAGCCAAACAGGGCTCGAGCAGTACTTC.